Below are 7 T cell receptor beta chains sequenced from a single sample in a study of blood T cells in healthy people across ages (dated by TCRdb to between 2015 and 2016). The library was generated by 5' RACE. Sequenced using an Illumina HiSeq 2500. A second PCR of about 6 to 11 cycles was performed with a sample-barcoded 5' primer and a J-beta primer mix. TCRdb passed the public sequencing reads through fastp at Q25 and MiXCR, retaining productive beta sequences. A single entry per CDR3 protein holds the most common genes and DNA from its merged rows. For this sample the table gives hundreds of thousands of distinct CDR3 sequences, of which roughly 40% were detected only once. 13% of the sample comes from the top ten. The material sequenced was blood. All receptors derive from a man aged 18 to 30 in good health.

With respect to this clonotype: Possible read error: a much larger clone is one base away. The rearrangement joins TRBV12-3 or TRBV12-4 to TRBJ1-6; D might be TRBD1 (5 bases). The CDR3 consists of 15 residues. The CDR3: CASRSGATYNSPPHF. CDR3 DNA sequence: TGTGCCAGCAGGAGTGGGGCAACCTATAATTCACCCCCCCACTTT.

The genes are TRBV5-6 and TRBJ2-2, with D possibly matching TRBD2 (6 bases). From germline, CDR1 is SGHDT and CDR2 YYEEEE. The CDR3 covers 15 residues. The V end lost 2 bases, the J end lost 0 bases, and 8 bases lay between the germline ends. CDR3 in DNA: TGTGCCAGCAGCTTCGCGGGGACGAACACCGGGGAGCTGTTTTTT. Translation: CASSFAGTNTGELFF.

This clonotype was picked up a small number of times. The chain couples TRBV20-1 to TRBJ1-1; TRBD1 is a possible D gene (5 bases). Germline V gives CDR1 DFQATT, CDR2 SNEGSKA (reference sequence). This CDR3 is 16 amino acids long. V gave up 8 bases and J gave up 0 bases, with 22 bases separating them. The CDR3, as DNA: TGCAGTCCGGCGGGACCATCCAAATCTGTGAACACTGAAGCTTTCTTT. It encodes CSPAGPSKSVNTEAFF.

The genes are TRBV7-9 and TRBJ1-5, with 9 nucleotides matching TRBD1. With V trimmed by 5 bases and J by 3 bases, 8 bases remained unmatched. Germline V gene data show CDR1 as SEHNR and CDR2 as FQNEAQ (reference sequence). The CDR3 is made up of 16 amino acids. The DNA of the CDR3 is TGTGCCAGCAGCAAGGACAGGGGACGAAACAATCAGCCCCAGCATTTT. Translation gives CASSKDRGRNNQPQHF.

The chain has TRBV30 and TRBJ2-5; no firm D call. The CDR3 consists of 13 residues. Per the germline V gene, CDR1 is GTSNPN and CDR2 is SVGIG (reference sequence). The germline V and J ends were trimmed by 3 bases and 4 bases, with 12 bases remaining between them. The CDR3 reads CAWRFKGLETQYF. The CDR3 DNA is TGTGCCTGGAGGTTCAAGGGATTAGAGACCCAGTACTTC.

The genes are TRBV10-1 and TRBJ2-5, with TRBD1 matching 7 bases. J gave up 5 bases and V 2 bases, and 5 bases lay outside the gene matches. The CDR3 contains 14 residues. Per the germline V gene, CDR1 is WNHNN and CDR2 is SYGVQD (reference sequence). The CDR3 spells CASSERPDRETQYF. The CDR3 DNA follows: TGCGCCAGCAGTGAGCGTCCGGACAGGGAGACCCAGTACTTC.

This clonotype has just a few counts. The chain recombines TRBV7-3 with TRBJ2-1; 10 bases line up with TRBD2. The trim removed 1 base at V and 5 bases at J, leaving 8 bases unmatched. The CDR3 sequence is 17 residues long. The germline V gene encodes CDR1 SGHTA and CDR2 FQGTGA. The CDR3 reads CASSLRSIAGGNNEQFF. DNA of the CDR3: TGTGCCAGCAGCTTAAGGTCCATAGCGGGGGGAAACAATGAGCAGTTCTTC.